This T cell receptor (beta chain) was found in a study of T cell responses to AZD1222 COVID-19 vaccine. Whether given at about 4 or about 12 weeks, second doses were pooled. In its sample, this clone was seen once. Method: immunoSEQ multiplex PCR; TCRdb's copy keeps in-frame clones and lacks some. The sample carries roughly 99,000 clones, about 85% recorded once. The CDR3 loop spans 14 amino acids. V gave up 6 bases and J gave up 2 bases, with 10 bases separating them. Germline CDR1 SGHAT, CDR2 FQNNGV. The source material was peripheral blood, sampled 28 days after the second AZD1222 dose. This TCR came from an adult who received the AZD1222 COVID-19 vaccine. The chain combines TRBV11-2 with TRBJ2-2; D gene unclear. CDR3 sequence reads: CASRPDANTGELFF. In DNA form, the CDR3 reads TGTGCCAGCAGGCCGGACGCTAACACCGGGGAGCTGTTTTTT.